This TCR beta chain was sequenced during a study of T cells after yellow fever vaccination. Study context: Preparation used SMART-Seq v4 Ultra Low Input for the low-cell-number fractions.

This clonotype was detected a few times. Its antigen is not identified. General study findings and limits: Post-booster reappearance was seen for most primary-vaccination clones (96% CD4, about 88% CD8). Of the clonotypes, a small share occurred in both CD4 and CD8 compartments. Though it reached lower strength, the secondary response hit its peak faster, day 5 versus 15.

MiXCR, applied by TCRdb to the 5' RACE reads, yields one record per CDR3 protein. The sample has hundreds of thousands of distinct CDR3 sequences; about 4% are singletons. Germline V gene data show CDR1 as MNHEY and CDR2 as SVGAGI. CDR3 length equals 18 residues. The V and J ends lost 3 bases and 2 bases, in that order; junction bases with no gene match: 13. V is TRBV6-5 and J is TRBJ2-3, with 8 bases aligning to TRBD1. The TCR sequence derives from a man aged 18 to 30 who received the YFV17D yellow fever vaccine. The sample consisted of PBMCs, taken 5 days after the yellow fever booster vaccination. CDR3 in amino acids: CASSYRGRGHDITDTQYF. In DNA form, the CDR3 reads TGTGCCAGCAGTTATAGGGGCAGGGGGCATGACATCACAGATACGCAGTATTTT.